The sequence of this TCR beta chain was determined in a study of shared clonotypes between healthy human individuals. Measured with immunoSEQ multiplex PCR; TCRdb has only the in-frame clones, and not every one. The table records about 2.1 million clones, more than 85% of them present only once. The CDR3 spans 15 residues. The ends were cut back, 8 bases at V and 0 bases at J, with 14 bases in the middle. The germline gives CDR1 MNHNS, CDR2 SASEGT. In this sample, this clone turned up once. Naive CD8 isolation took CD45RO-negative cells positively selected for CCR7 and excluded terminally differentiated effector memory CD45RA+ cells.

Source material: naive CD8+ T cells from PBMCs. V is TRBV6-1 and J is TRBJ1-5, with D possibly being TRBD1 (5 bases). The TCR sequence derives from a man in his late teens or twenties in good health. Some clones in this sample may be carry-over from other donors' samples. The CDR3 region has the DNA TGTGCCAGCGGATATTGGGGGAGTAGCAATCAGCCCCAGCATTTT. This translates into CASGYWGSSNQPQHF.